A single sample is the source of the 31 T cell receptor beta chains below, sequenced in a study of T cells in Graves' hyperthyroidism and ophthalmopathy. TCR beta CDR3 sequences were amplified from RNA transcripts. First-round RT-PCR with HTBI primers amplified the TCR CDR3 region. TCRdb re-called the multiplex PCR reads with MiXCR, one entry per CDR3 protein. This sample yields about 290,000 distinct CDR3 sequences, of which 12% to 15% are seen a single time; roughly 7.9% belongs to the top ten. Sequenced sample: blood. The source of these receptors is a woman aged 40 to 55 with Graves' hyperthyroidism.

This clonotype was seen ten or more times. The chain has TRBV12-3 or TRBV12-4 and TRBJ2-7; 10 nucleotides agree with TRBD2. The CDR3 loop spans 15 amino acids. The V and J ends lost 6 bases and 3 bases, in that order; junction bases with no gene match: 8. The DNA of the CDR3 is TGTGCCAGCAGGACCGGGACTAGCGCTTACTACGAGCAGTACTTC. It is translated as CASRTGTSAYYEQYF.

This clonotype was picked up many times. The rearrangement uses TRBV27 and TRBJ1-5, with D perhaps matching TRBD1 (6 bases). The length of the CDR3 is 15 residues. Trimming took 6 bases from V and 0 from J, leaving 12 bases between them. Germline loops: CDR1 MNHEY, CDR2 SMNVEV (reference sequence). CDR3 nucleotide sequence: TGTGCCAGCAGGCTTGACAGGTATAGCAATCAGCCCCAGCATTTT. This translates into CASRLDRYSNQPQHF.

The chain recombines TRBV7-6 with TRBJ2-2; 9 positions agree with TRBD2. Germline lookup yields CDR1 SGHVS and CDR2 FNYEAQ. The CDR3 has 17 amino acids. Trimming took 1 base from V and 5 from J; bases not matched to a gene: 8. CDR3 sequence: CASSLGRLAEGTGELFF. CDR3 sequence (DNA): TGTGCCAGCAGCTTAGGGCGACTAGCGGAGGGGACCGGGGAGCTGTTTTTT.

This clonotype was observed a handful of times. The J gene is TRBJ2-6, the V gene TRBV10-2; D possibly corresponds to TRBD1 (6 bases). The CDR3 totals 17 residues. V shed 5 bases and J shed 1 base, with 15 bases lying between them. The germline gives CDR1 WSHSY, CDR2 SAAADI. The CDR3 loop is CASSRYRVGSGANVLTF. The CDR3 DNA reads TGCGCCAGCAGTCGTTACAGGGTCGGATCTGGGGCCAACGTCCTGACTTTC.

The sample holds many counts of this clonotype. CDR3 loop: CASSLLGHSYEQYF. The CDR3 coding sequence is TGTGCCAGCAGCTTACTGGGCCACTCCTACGAGCAGTACTTC. The chain is built from TRBV13 and TRBJ2-7; D gene ambiguous. The germline gives CDR1 PRHDT, CDR2 FYEKMQ (reference sequence). The CDR3 length is 14 residues. The germline V and J ends were trimmed by 2 bases and 0 bases, with 8 bases remaining between them.

The V gene is TRBV10-3, the J gene TRBJ2-2; D may be TRBD1 (6 bases). The V gene lost 6 bases and the J gene lost 0 bases, with 11 bases spanning the gap. Per germline, CDR1 ENHRY and CDR2 SYGVKD. This CDR3 comprises 15 residues. CDR3 region: CAIRVGQSNTGELFF. In nucleotides, the CDR3 is TGTGCCATCAGGGTAGGACAGTCGAACACCGGGGAGCTGTTTTTT.

This clonotype was counted at least ten times. This CDR3 reads CASSRPREDTEAFF. CDR3 bases: TGCGCCAGCAGTAGGCCCAGGGAGGACACTGAAGCTTTCTTT. V gene TRBV10-1 combines with J gene TRBJ1-1; TRBD1 is a possible D gene (5 bases). The germline CDR1 and CDR2 sequences are WNHNN and SYGVQD (reference sequence). The CDR3 loop spans 14 amino acids. Trimming left V 5 bases short and J 3 bases short, with 13 bases between.

This chain links TRBV27 with TRBJ2-1, with D possibly TRBD2 on 5 matching bases. Germline-derived CDR1 and CDR2 are MNHEY and SMNVEV (reference sequence). CDR3 length: 14 amino acids. V dropped 6 bases and J dropped 6 bases, with 15 bases sitting between them. CDR3 sequence (DNA): TGTGCCAGCAGGGCGGGCCGGAGTGGCAATGAGCAGTTCTTC. The encoded protein is CASRAGRSGNEQFF.

This clonotype has only a few counts. A much larger clone differs by one base, so this may be a read error. This chain links TRBV3-1 with TRBJ2-5; D gene uncertain. The germline CDR1 and CDR2 sequences are LGHDT and YNNKEL (reference sequence). The CDR3 covers 12 residues. Deletions cut 1 base from V and 5 bases from J, with 5 bases between. The CDR3 sequence is CASSQVRETQYF. Written as DNA, the CDR3 is TGTGCCAGCAGCCAAGTACGCGAGACCCAGTACTTC.

This clonotype occurred many times. V usage is TRBV7-9 and J usage is TRBJ2-1; the match to TRBD2 covers 13 bases. The CDR3 consists of 15 residues. Germline-derived CDR1 and CDR2 are SEHNR and FQNEAQ (reference sequence). The V segment lost 1 base and the J segment 6 bases; nucleotides outside the gene matches: 0. The CDR3 sequence is CASSLGTSGSNEQFF. For the CDR3, the DNA is TGTGCCAGCAGCTTAGGGACTAGCGGGAGCAATGAGCAGTTCTTC.

Many counts were recorded for this clonotype. The V call is TRBV4-1, the J call TRBJ2-1; 7 nucleotides line up with TRBD2. Trimming at V came to 0 bases and at J to 8 bases, leaving 1 base not matched to a gene. The germline V gene has CDR1 MGHRA and CDR2 YSYEKL. The CDR3 is 13 amino acids. The CDR3 nucleotides are TGCGCCAGCAGCCAAGAGGGAGGGTATGAGCAGTTCTTC. Translating gives CASSQEGGYEQFF.

The chain couples TRBV19 to TRBJ1-5; D unclear. In germline, CDR1 is LNHDA, CDR2 SQIVND (reference sequence). Trimming stripped 3 bases from V and 0 bases from J, with 12 bases between. The CDR3 is made up of 16 amino acids. CDR3 coding DNA: TGTGCCAGTAGTATGGGAGGGAGTCTTAGCAATCAGCCCCAGCATTTT. Its protein product is CASSMGGSLSNQPQHF. Together with reference TRBV19 and TRBJ1-5, the CDR3 gives the full variable domain: DGGITQSPKYLFRKEGQNVTLSCEQNLNHDAMYWYRQDPGQGLRLIYYSQIVNDFQKGDIAEGYSVSREKKESFPLTVTSAQKNPTAFYLCASSMGGSLSNQPQHFGDGTRLSIL.

CDR3 loop: CASSMSRPYGYTF. The CDR3 nucleotides are TGTGCCAGTAGTATGTCGCGGCCCTATGGCTACACCTTC. The gene calls are TRBV19 and TRBJ1-2; unclear D gene. Trimming took off 3 bases at V and 4 bases at J, with 9 bases between the two ends. The CDR3 contains 13 residues. The V gene's germline CDR1 is LNHDA and CDR2 SQIVND (reference sequence).

This clonotype was recorded a few times. The chain has TRBV20-1 and TRBJ2-7; 11 bases align to TRBD2. Per the germline V gene, CDR1 is DFQATT and CDR2 is SNEGSKA (reference sequence). J was trimmed by 9 bases and V by 3 bases; bases with no gene match: 7. This CDR3 region has 13 residues. This CDR3 reads CSASEYSGRAQYF. DNA of the CDR3: TGCAGTGCTAGTGAATATAGCGGGAGGGCGCAGTACTTC.

This clonotype was counted at least ten times. The V and J genes are TRBV10-2 and TRBJ1-5, with D tentatively TRBD1 (5 bases). V lost 2 bases, J lost 5 bases, and 16 bases lay in between. The CDR3 covers 16 residues. Germline loops: CDR1 WSHSY, CDR2 SAAADI. The CDR3 region is CASSEGFRQNHQPQHF. The CDR3 DNA follows: TGCGCCAGCAGTGAGGGCTTTCGACAGAACCATCAGCCCCAGCATTTT.

This clonotype has at least ten counts. The chain combines TRBV27 with TRBJ2-7; TRBD2 matches at 8 bases. The CDR3 length is 16 residues. J was trimmed by 6 bases and V by 6 bases; bases with no gene match: 16. The germline CDR1 and CDR2 sequences are MNHEY and SMNVEV (reference sequence). Written as DNA, the CDR3 is TGTGCCAGCAGCCTGCCTCGCGGACTAGCTAACTGCGAGCAGTACTTC. Encoded protein: CASSLPRGLANCEQYF.

This clonotype was detected a few times. This chain uses TRBV9 with TRBJ1-6; tentative D call: TRBD1 (5 bases). The CDR3 spans 15 residues. V was cut by 3 bases and J by 7 bases, with 14 bases left in between. CDR1 and CDR2 (germline): SGDLS, YYNGEE. The CDR3 reads CASSASGGSNSPLHF. The DNA of the CDR3 is TGTGCCAGCAGCGCATCGGGGGGGTCGAATTCACCCCTCCACTTT.

This clonotype was observed at least ten times. J is TRBJ2-3 and V is TRBV2, with no clear D. The CDR3 length is 11 residues. The germline V gene encodes CDR1 SNHLY and CDR2 FYNNEI. The V and J ends lost 8 bases and 3 bases respectively, with 6 bases between them. This CDR3 is CASSETDTQYF. The CDR3 DNA sequence: TGTGCCAGCTCGGAGACAGATACGCAGTATTTT.

The sample holds a few counts of this clonotype. CDR3 amino acids: CASRPGDRNFHIQYF. CDR3 coding DNA: TGTGCCAGCAGGCCTGGGGACAGGAATTTTCACATTCAGTACTTC. The genes are TRBV6-2 or TRBV6-3 and TRBJ2-4, with 8 bases lining up with TRBD1. Germline CDR1 MNHEY, CDR2 SVGEGT. This CDR3 is built from 15 residues. Trimming removed 6 bases from V and 8 bases from J; junction bases left unmatched: 12.

This clonotype was seen more than once but under ten times. V and J are TRBV19 and TRBJ2-1; 13 bases align to TRBD2. CDR1 is LNHDA, CDR2 SQIVND, per germline (reference sequence). V shed 6 bases, J shed 11 bases, and the junction held 13 bases outside the gene matches. The CDR3 runs to 16 residues. Here the CDR3 DNA reads TGTGCCAGTAGCTCACTACTAGCGGGAGGGCCATTCAAGCAGTTCTTC. It translates to CASSSLLAGGPFKQFF.

The V call is TRBV6-2 or TRBV6-3, the J call TRBJ2-5; D gene ambiguous. The ends were cut back, 6 bases at V and 7 bases at J, with 18 bases in the middle. The CDR3 has 14 residues. Germline loops: CDR1 MNHEY, CDR2 SVGEGT. The CDR3 DNA is TGTGCCAGCAGCCTTCCTGACCCGGTTGGGACCCAGTACTTC. It encodes CASSLPDPVGTQYF.

This clonotype was recorded at least ten times. The genes are TRBV20-1 and TRBJ2-7; D gene unclear. Germline V gene data show CDR1 as DFQATT and CDR2 as SNEGSKA (reference sequence). The CDR3 runs 13 residues. Trimming cost V 2 bases and J 4 bases, with 12 bases left between them. This CDR3 reads CSARFLYNYEQYF. CDR3 DNA: TGCAGTGCTAGATTCCTTTACAATTACGAGCAGTACTTC.

This clonotype was observed a handful of times. The rearrangement joins TRBV3-1 to TRBJ2-1; TRBD2 aligns across 9 bases. Germline CDR1 reads LGHDT; CDR2 reads YNNKEL (reference sequence). V gave up 3 bases and J gave up 12 bases; unmatched junction bases: 24. The CDR3 runs 19 residues. In DNA form, the CDR3 reads TGTGCCAGCAGCCAGTTTGGGGCCATTGATGCGGGGGGGCGACCGGGGCAGTTCTTC. Amino acids: CASSQFGAIDAGGRPGQFF.

There are a few counts of this clonotype. The chain joins TRBV18 to TRBJ2-1; D is possibly TRBD2 (5 bases). V was shortened by 3 bases and J by 3 bases, with 12 bases between the two germline ends. This CDR3 is 15 amino acids long. The germline V gene encodes CDR1 KGHSH and CDR2 LQKENI. CDR3 region: CASSPVLGNYNEQFF. The DNA of the CDR3 is TGTGCCAGCTCACCGGTACTAGGCAACTACAATGAGCAGTTCTTC. The entire variable domain, with the rest obtained from reference TRBV18 and TRBJ2-1, is as follows: NAGVMQNPRHLVRRRGQEARLRCSPMKGHSHVYWYRQLPEEGLKFMVYLQKENIIDESGMPKERFSAEFPKEGPSILRIQQVVRGDSAAYFCASSPVLGNYNEQFFGPGTRLTVL.

This clonotype came up many times. The V gene is TRBV9, the J gene TRBJ1-1; D call uncertain. Trimming removed 0 bases at V and 6 bases at J, with 6 bases between. This CDR3 is built from 12 residues. The germline V gene encodes CDR1 SGDLS and CDR2 YYNGEE. The CDR3 reads CASSVGGSEAFF. The CDR3, as DNA: TGTGCCAGCAGCGTAGGGGGATCTGAAGCTTTCTTT.

This clonotype was seen repeatedly, ten times or more. The CDR3 is CASSLLPGGKVQPQHF. CDR3 sequence (DNA): TGTGCCAGCAGTTTATTGCCAGGGGGCAAAGTTCAGCCCCAGCATTTT. The chain has TRBV28 and TRBJ1-5, with 8 bases matching TRBD1. CDR1 and CDR2 from the germline V gene are MDHEN and SYDVKM. V was pared by 1 base and J by 6 bases, with 8 bases of the junction left unmatched. The CDR3 has 16 amino acids.

This clonotype was seen at least ten times. The chain has TRBV5-1 and TRBJ1-1, with no clear D. The CDR3 loop spans 14 amino acids. In germline, CDR1 is SGHRS, CDR2 YFSETQ. V shed 0 bases and J shed 0 bases, with 6 bases lying between them. The CDR3, as DNA: TGCGCCAGCAGCTTGGGTGAGATGAACACTGAAGCTTTCTTT. Its translation: CASSLGEMNTEAFF.

This clonotype was seen repeatedly, ten times or more. The chain is built from TRBV2 and TRBJ2-5; D is undetermined. The CDR3 is 13 residues long. Trimming took off 5 bases at V and 1 base at J, with 8 bases between the two ends. The V gene's germline CDR1 is SNHLY and CDR2 FYNNEI. The CDR3 nucleotides read TGTGCCAGCAGTTCCCGGACCCAAGAGACCCAGTACTTC. Translating it yields CASSSRTQETQYF.

This clonotype has ten or more counts. The V and J genes are TRBV6-4 and TRBJ1-5; maybe TRBD1 (5 bases). The CDR3 consists of 15 residues. Trimming shortened V by 4 bases and J by 1 base, and 11 bases separated the two germline ends. Germline loops: CDR1 MRHNA, CDR2 SNTAGT. The CDR3 nucleotides are TGTGCCAGCAGTGCCGGACATGGAAGCAATCAGCCCCAGCATTTT. Its protein product is CASSAGHGSNQPQHF.

This clonotype appeared a few times. V usage is TRBV3-1 and J usage is TRBJ2-1; 9 nucleotides agree with TRBD2. This CDR3 is built from 16 residues. CDR1 and CDR2 (germline): LGHDT, YNNKEL (reference sequence). With 2 bases clipped from V and 2 bases from J, the junction kept 4 bases outside the gene matches. CDR3 protein: CASSQLPSGTYNEQFF. In DNA form, the CDR3 reads TGTGCCAGCAGCCAACTTCCTAGCGGGACCTACAATGAGCAGTTCTTC.

For this clonotype: A clone one base away is much larger, so this may be a read error. V gene TRBV9 combines with J gene TRBJ2-1, with 15 bases identical to TRBD2. The CDR3 sequence is 22 residues long. Germline V gives CDR1 SGDLS, CDR2 YYNGEE. With V trimmed by 3 bases and J by 4 bases, 20 bases remained unmatched. The CDR3: CASSARTSGRADTRSEYNEQFF. CDR3 DNA sequence: TGTGCCAGCAGCGCACGGACTAGCGGGAGGGCCGATACCCGATCGGAGTACAATGAGCAGTTCTTC.